Below, 31 T cell receptor beta chains from the same sample are listed, as sequenced in a study of T cell clonality in common variable immunodeficiency. TCRdb's table, derived via immunoSEQ multiplex PCR, lists solely in-frame clones and lacks some. This sample carries approximately 30,000 clones, none of them present only once. The source material was peripheral blood mononuclear cells. These receptors were collected from a person between 18 and 75 years old in good health.

The sample holds many counts of this clone. Incomplete CDR3 DNA: TGTGCCAGCAGTCCAGGATCTAGCGGAGGGACAGATACG. Translating it yields CASSPGSSGGTDT. The CDR3 reads in full as CASSPGSSGGTDTQYF. This sequence joins TRBV7-3 and TRBJ2-3, with 7 bases that match TRBD2. The read ends 3 residues shy of where the CDR3 ends; the end is completed using the germline J gene. V shed 6 bases and J 3 bases; nucleotides not matched to a gene: 12. The CDR3 has 16 amino acids. CDR1 is SGHTA and CDR2 is FQGTGA in the germline V gene.

This clone has more than one count but fewer than ten. The read finishes 3 residues shy of the CDR3 end, and the germline J gene is used to complete it. The chain has TRBV7-9 and TRBJ2-7; D ambiguous. Germline lookup yields CDR1 SEHNR and CDR2 FQNEAQ (reference sequence). The CDR3 runs to 13 residues. The germline V and J ends were trimmed by 1 base and 4 bases, with 8 bases remaining between them. CDR3 in amino acids: CASSLDIVYEQYF. The sequenced CDR3 bases are TGTGCCAGCAGCTTAGATATCGTTTACGAG. The variable domain in full, completed from reference TRBV7-9 and TRBJ2-7, reads DTGVSQNPRHKITKRGQNVTFRCDPISEHNRLYWYRQTLGQGPEFLTYFQNEAQLEKSRLLSDRFSAERPKGSFSTLEIQRTEQGDSAMYLCASSLDIVYEQYFGPGTRLTVT.

This clone was seen many times. The read ends 3 residues early relative to the CDR3; the germline J gene fills the gap. The chain has TRBV2 and TRBJ1-1, with D possibly being TRBD1 (6 bases). This CDR3 has 14 amino acids. Germline CDR1 SNHLY, CDR2 FYNNEI. V gave up 3 bases and J gave up 2 bases, with 10 bases separating them. CDR3 protein: CASSDRGPNTEAFF. The CDR3 DNA, read in part, is TGTGCCAGCAGTGACAGGGGTCCTAACACTGAA. The whole variable domain, filled in from reference TRBV2 and TRBJ1-1, reads EPEVTQTPSHQVTQMGQEVILRCVPISNHLYFYWYRQILGQKVEFLVSFYNNEISEKSEIFDDQFSVERPDGSNFTLKIRSTKLEDSAMYFCASSDRGPNTEAFFGQGTRLTVV.

Many counts were recorded for this clone. The CDR3 end falls 3 residues outside the read, so it is completed with the germline J gene. V and J are TRBV7-8 and TRBJ1-5; TRBD1 matches at 7 bases. Germline CDR1 reads SGHVS; CDR2 reads FQNEAQ. CDR3 size: 14 residues. V was clipped by 6 bases and J by 5 bases; unmatched bases: 7. CDR3 in amino acids: CASSHDRDYQPQHF. The CDR3 DNA, read in part, is TGTGCCAGCAGTCATGACAGGGACTATCAGCCC.

This clone was recorded many times. The sequenced fragment ends 3 residues before the CDR3 boundary, so the rest is inferred from the germline J gene. The chain recombines TRBV20-1 with TRBJ2-2; no definite D call. Trimming took off 0 bases at V and 2 bases at J, with 7 bases between the two ends. Germline V gives CDR1 DFQATT, CDR2 SNEGSKA (reference sequence). The CDR3 consists of 14 residues. CDR3 in amino acids: CSARDRANTGELFF. CDR3 DNA (partial): TGCAGTGCTAGAGATCGCGCCAACACCGGGGAG.

This clone was found many times. CDR3 in amino acids: CASSEQFSTDTQYF. The CDR3 bases that were read are TGTGCCAGCAGCGAACAGTTCAGCACAGATACG. V usage is TRBV9 and J usage is TRBJ2-3; D is unclear. The read comes to an end 3 residues before the CDR3 does, leaving the germline J gene to fill in the end. Germline V gene lookup returns CDR1 SGDLS and CDR2 YYNGEE. This CDR3 has 14 amino acids. V shed 3 bases and J shed 0 bases, with 8 bases lying between them.

This clone was seen at least ten times. Sequencing ends 3 residues short of the CDR3 end; the germline J gene provides the rest. The V call is TRBV11-3, the J call TRBJ2-3; 10 bases map to TRBD2. V was clipped by 4 bases and J by 8 bases; unmatched bases: 3. There are 13 residues in the CDR3. Germline CDR1 is SGHNT and CDR2 is YENEEA. CDR3 bases read: TGTGCCAGCAGCTCCTCTAGCGGGGGTACG. Translating it yields CASSSSSGGT. The whole CDR3 reads CASSSSSGGTQYF.

In the case of this clone: The read comes to an end 3 residues before the CDR3 does, leaving the germline J gene to fill in the end. This chain joins TRBV10-2 and TRBJ1-1, with D perhaps TRBD1 (5 bases). The CDR3 spans 13 residues. Germline V lookup: CDR1 WSHSY, CDR2 SAAADI. V was cut by 3 bases and J by 0 bases, with 5 bases left in between. CDR3 sequence reads: CASSEGVNTEAFF. Incomplete CDR3 DNA: TGCGCCAGCAGTGAAGGGGTGAACACTGAA.

Ten or more counts support this clone. The sequenced fragment ends 3 residues before the CDR3 boundary, so the rest is inferred from the germline J gene. The chain couples TRBV19 to TRBJ1-5; D possibly corresponds to TRBD1 (5 bases). This CDR3 has 15 amino acids. From germline, CDR1 is LNHDA and CDR2 SQIVND (reference sequence). V lost 5 bases, J lost 3 bases, and 14 bases lay in between. CDR3 DNA (partial): TGTGCCAGTAGTCCAGGGACTCTTCTCAATCAGCCC. Protein product: CASSPGTLLNQP. The CDR3, in full, reads CASSPGTLLNQPQHF.

Incomplete CDR3 DNA: TGTGCCAGCAGCTTAGCCGGGCTAGCGGGGGCCCAAGAGACG. It encodes CASSLAGLAGAQET. The full CDR3 protein is CASSLAGLAGAQETQYF. The genes are TRBV7-8 and TRBJ2-3; 10 bases are a match to TRBD2. Read coverage stops 3 residues before the CDR3 terminus; the germline J gene supplies the remainder. The germline gives CDR1 SGHVS, CDR2 FQNEAQ. The CDR3 has 17 residues.

On this clone: The read stops 3 residues short of the end of the CDR3; the missing end is completed from the germline J gene. V is TRBV2 and J is TRBJ1-5, with TRBD1 as a possible D gene (5 bases). The CDR3 is made up of 15 amino acids. The germline gives CDR1 SNHLY, CDR2 FYNNEI. Trimming pared 4 bases from V and 1 base from J, leaving 11 bases between. Incomplete CDR3 DNA: TGTGCCAGCAGTGTCGGGGGAGGGAGCAATCAGCCC. Encoded protein: CASSVGGGSNQP. Given in full, the CDR3 is CASSVGGGSNQPQHF.

This clone was seen many times. Coverage ceases 3 residues before the CDR3 finishes, and the germline J gene fills in the end. Distinct nucleotide sequences in the sample also encode this CDR3. The chain recombines TRBV2 with TRBJ1-2; 10 bases line up with TRBD1. There are 17 residues in the CDR3. V shed 7 bases, J shed 2 bases, and the junction held 13 bases outside the gene matches. Germline CDR1 reads SNHLY; CDR2 reads FYNNEI. The covered CDR3 bases are TGTGCCAGCACTCCCGGGACAGGGGTAGGTCGAAACTATGGC. Residues: CASTPGTGVGRNYG. The entire CDR3 protein reads CASTPGTGVGRNYGYTF.

This clone was seen a handful of times. The CDR3 goes on 3 residues after the read ends, and that part is filled in from the germline J gene. The chain combines TRBV19 with TRBJ1-2; D perhaps matches TRBD1 (6 bases). The CDR3 contains 14 residues. Germline CDR1 is LNHDA and CDR2 is SQIVND (reference sequence). The CDR3 here is CASSRIQGSDTYTF. The sequenced CDR3 bases are TGTGCCAGTAGCAGAATACAGGGCTCAGATACC. Full variable domain (missing parts from reference TRBV19 and TRBJ1-2): DGGITQSPKYLFRKEGQNVTLSCEQNLNHDAMYWYRQDPGQGLRLIYYSQIVNDFQKGDIAEGYSVSREKKESFPLTVTSAQKNPTAFYLCASSRIQGSDTYTFGSGTRLTVV.

Comment on this clone: The read terminates 3 residues before the CDR3 end, so the remaining end is supplied by the germline J gene. The chain uses TRBV19 and TRBJ2-4, with 10 nucleotides matching TRBD1. The germline CDR1 and CDR2 sequences are LNHDA and SQIVND (reference sequence). CDR3 length: 16 residues. The CDR3 region is CASSPSGTGVNYGQYF. The covered CDR3 bases are TGTGCCAGTAGCCCCTCGGGGACAGGGGTGAACTATGGT.

Many counts were recorded for this clone. The DNA ends 3 residues before the CDR3 does, and the rest of the CDR3 is filled in from the germline J gene. The rearrangement links TRBV7-9 to TRBJ2-1; a possible D gene is TRBD1 (5 bases). Germline values: CDR1 SEHNR, CDR2 FQNEAQ (reference sequence). The CDR3 extends over 12 amino acids. The CDR3 loop reads CTVAGSYNEQFF. Incomplete CDR3 DNA: TGTACCGTGGCAGGGTCCTACAATGAG.

At least ten counts were recorded for this clone. The CDR3 DNA, read in part, is TGTGCCAGCAGCTTGGAAGGCGGTCCCGGGTCACCC. Amino acids: CASSLEGGPGSP. The whole CDR3 protein reads CASSLEGGPGSPLHF. The gene calls are TRBV7-9 and TRBJ1-6; D is unclear. The read terminates 3 residues before the CDR3 end, so the remaining end is supplied by the germline J gene. Per the germline V gene, CDR1 is SEHNR and CDR2 is FQNEAQ (reference sequence). The CDR3 loop spans 15 amino acids. V was pared by 3 bases and J by 10 bases, with 16 bases between.

This clone was found many times. Coverage ceases 3 residues before the CDR3 finishes, and the germline J gene fills in the end. The chain combines TRBV30 with TRBJ2-7; D may be TRBD2 (6 bases). Germline values: CDR1 GTSNPN, CDR2 SVGIG (reference sequence). V was cut by 4 bases and J by 4 bases, with 14 bases left in between. The CDR3 contains 13 residues. The CDR3 DNA, read in part, is TGTGCCTGGAATCGCGGGAAGTATTACGAG. Residues: CAWNRGKYYE. The CDR3 reads in full as CAWNRGKYYEQYF.

This clone was recorded many times. The DNA ends 3 residues before the CDR3 does, and the rest of the CDR3 is filled in from the germline J gene. The chain combines TRBV7-3 with TRBJ1-1, with 10 bases lining up with TRBD1. The length of the CDR3 is 16 residues. Germline CDR1 is SGHTA and CDR2 is FQGTGA. The V gene end was trimmed by 5 bases and the J gene end by 1 base; junction bases not matched to a gene: 7. The CDR3 bases that were read are TGTGCCAGCAGCCGAGGGACAGGGGTTGGGAACACTGAA. Residues: CASSRGTGVGNTE. The full-length CDR3 reads as CASSRGTGVGNTEAFF.

This clone has ten or more counts. The sequence runs out 3 residues before the end of the CDR3; the remainder is reconstructed from the germline J gene. V is TRBV20-1 and J is TRBJ1-2, with TRBD1 matching 10 bases. Germline trimming cut 5 bases from V and 4 bases from J; bases unmatched to any gene: 4. The CDR3 covers 13 residues. Per germline, CDR1 DFQATT and CDR2 SNEGSKA (reference sequence). The covered CDR3 bases are TGCAGTGCTGGGACAGGGGCGGCCTATGGC. This gives the protein CSAGTGAAYG. Given in full, the CDR3 is CSAGTGAAYGYTF.

This clone was seen repeatedly, ten times or more. Coverage ceases 3 residues before the CDR3 finishes, and the germline J gene fills in the end. This chain connects TRBV10-1 to TRBJ1-6; 7 bases fit TRBD1. V shed 4 bases and J 9 bases; nucleotides not matched to a gene: 6. This CDR3 is built from 14 residues. Germline V gene lookup returns CDR1 WNHNN and CDR2 SYGVQD (reference sequence). CDR3 DNA, as far as it was read: TGCGCCAGCAGTGGAGACAGGGAGAGTTCACCC. The encoded protein is CASSGDRESSP. The full CDR3 reads CASSGDRESSPLHF.

On this clone itself: The read gets to within 3 residues of the CDR3 end, and the germline J gene fills in the rest. The chain combines TRBV11-3 with TRBJ1-3; D uncertain. CDR3 length: 15 residues. The germline V gene encodes CDR1 SGHNT and CDR2 YENEEA. V was shortened by 2 bases and J by 3 bases, with 11 bases between the two germline ends. CDR3 sequence: CASSLSSFVGNTIYF. Incomplete CDR3 DNA: TGTGCCAGCAGCTTATCGTCCTTTGTTGGAAACACC.

This clone showed up many times. The read gets to within 3 residues of the CDR3 end, and the germline J gene fills in the rest. The chain has TRBV9 and TRBJ2-3; unclear D gene. With 0 bases removed from V and 5 bases from J, the gap between germline ends came to 7 bases. The CDR3 consists of 13 residues. Germline CDR1 SGDLS, CDR2 YYNGEE. CDR3 DNA, as far as it was read: TGTGCCAGCAGCGTAGCTAGGAGAGATACG. Translated, it gives CASSVARRDT. The full CDR3 protein is CASSVARRDTQYF.

This clone was observed many times. The DNA ends 3 residues before the CDR3 does, and the rest of the CDR3 is filled in from the germline J gene. This chain links TRBV5-4 with TRBJ1-1; D is perhaps TRBD1 (6 bases). The germline V gene has CDR1 SGHNT and CDR2 YYREEE (reference sequence). This CDR3 comprises 15 residues. The germline V and J ends were trimmed by 5 bases and 2 bases, with 16 bases remaining between them. The covered CDR3 bases are TGTGCCAGCAGGGGTGGGACATCGGATAACACTGAA. It specifies CASRGGTSDNTE. The full CDR3 protein reads CASRGGTSDNTEAFF.

At least ten counts were recorded for this clone. The observed sequence ends 3 residues before the CDR3 terminus, with the missing tail filled in from the germline J gene. The rearrangement links TRBV5-4 to TRBJ2-1, with 13 bases matching TRBD2. The CDR3 has 14 amino acids. Germline V lookup: CDR1 SGHNT, CDR2 YYREEE (reference sequence). Germline trimming cut 5 bases from V and 4 bases from J; bases unmatched to any gene: 0. The CDR3 sequence: CASRTSGRYNEQFF. The sequenced CDR3 bases are TGTGCCAGCAGGACTAGCGGGAGGTACAATGAG.

In regard to this clone: The read ends 3 residues before the CDR3 terminus; that terminus is restored from the germline J gene. The rearrangement joins TRBV5-1 to TRBJ2-7, with 12 bases aligning to TRBD2. Looked up from germline, CDR1 is SGHRS and CDR2 is YFSETQ. V was clipped by 5 bases and J by 5 bases; unmatched bases: 8. The length of the CDR3 is 15 residues. The CDR3 reads CASRLPGLAGNEQYF. The CDR3 bases that were read are TGCGCCAGCAGGCTCCCTGGACTAGCGGGAAACGAG.

Comment on this clone: The read falls 3 residues short of the CDR3 end, and the missing part is taken from the germline J gene. The chain couples TRBV5-1 to TRBJ2-5, with 8 positions matching TRBD1. V trimming: 1 base; J trimming: 5 bases; junction bases outside the gene matches: 4. The CDR3 covers 14 residues. Germline lookup yields CDR1 SGHRS and CDR2 YFSETQ. The CDR3 bases that were read are TGCGCCAGCAGCTTGCAGGGGGCTGGGGAGACC. It is translated as CASSLQGAGET. The whole CDR3 region reads CASSLQGAGETQYF.

This clone came up many times. The read ends 3 residues before the CDR3 terminus; that terminus is restored from the germline J gene. The genes are TRBV18 and TRBJ1-1; no definite D call. This CDR3 comprises 14 residues. CDR1 KGHSH and CDR2 LQKENI come from the germline V gene. Trimming left V 2 bases short and J 7 bases short, with 14 bases between. The CDR3 spells CASSPKRSPNEAFF. CDR3 bases read: TGTGCCAGCTCACCAAAGCGATCTCCCAATGAA.

This clone was observed a handful of times. The read comes to an end 3 residues before the CDR3 does, leaving the germline J gene to fill in the end. V is TRBV2 and J is TRBJ2-7; D could derive from TRBD1 or TRBD2 (6 bases each). The germline CDR1 and CDR2 sequences are SNHLY and FYNNEI. Trimming shortened V by 5 bases and J by 6 bases, and 17 bases separated the two germline ends. The CDR3 loop spans 14 amino acids. CDR3 sequence reads: CASSPQGGSGEQYF. The sequenced CDR3 bases are TGTGCCAGCAGTCCACAGGGAGGCTCGGGCGAG.

This clone was observed at least ten times. With the read ending 3 residues before the CDR3 end, the germline J gene is used to fill in that end. The V and J genes are TRBV30 and TRBJ2-1; D call uncertain. Germline assignment: CDR1 GTSNPN and CDR2 SVGIG (reference sequence). With 4 bases removed from V and 0 bases from J, the gap between germline ends came to 10 bases. This CDR3 is built from 14 residues. The CDR3 bases that were read are TGTGCCTGGAAGCTCGCTGCCTCCTACAATGAG. Translating it yields CAWKLAASYNE. The full-length CDR3 reads as CAWKLAASYNEQFF.

This clone was counted at least ten times. The read ends 3 residues before the CDR3 terminus; that terminus is restored from the germline J gene. The chain carries TRBV30 and TRBJ2-5; 7 nucleotides agree with TRBD1. The CDR3 has 14 residues. The trim removed 4 bases at V and 5 bases at J, leaving 10 bases unmatched. CDR1 is GTSNPN and CDR2 is SVGIG in the germline V gene (reference sequence). This CDR3 is CAWTMAGGWETQYF. CDR3 bases read: TGTGCCTGGACTATGGCAGGGGGTTGGGAGACC.

This clone was found many times. With the read ending 3 residues before the CDR3 end, the germline J gene is used to fill in that end. Other DNA sequences within the sample encode an identical CDR3. The gene calls are TRBV18 and TRBJ1-3; TRBD1 might be the D (5 bases). CDR3 length: 17 residues. Trimming stripped 3 bases from V and 0 bases from J, with 15 bases between. Germline V gene lookup returns CDR1 KGHSH and CDR2 LQKENI. CDR3 in amino acids: CASSPRTKGSSGNTIYF. Incomplete CDR3 DNA: TGTGCCAGCTCACCCCGTACAAAGGGGAGCTCTGGAAACACC.